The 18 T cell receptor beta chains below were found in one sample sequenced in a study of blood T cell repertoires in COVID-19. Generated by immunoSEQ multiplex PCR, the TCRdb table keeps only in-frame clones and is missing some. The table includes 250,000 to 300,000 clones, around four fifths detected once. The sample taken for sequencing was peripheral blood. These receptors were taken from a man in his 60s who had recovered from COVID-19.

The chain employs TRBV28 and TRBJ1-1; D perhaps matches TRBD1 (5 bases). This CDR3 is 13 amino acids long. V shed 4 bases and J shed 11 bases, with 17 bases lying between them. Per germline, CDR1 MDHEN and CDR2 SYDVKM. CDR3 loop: CASSSSGLRPAFF. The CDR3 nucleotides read TGTGCCAGCAGTTCCTCAGGGTTACGGCCGGCTTTCTTT.

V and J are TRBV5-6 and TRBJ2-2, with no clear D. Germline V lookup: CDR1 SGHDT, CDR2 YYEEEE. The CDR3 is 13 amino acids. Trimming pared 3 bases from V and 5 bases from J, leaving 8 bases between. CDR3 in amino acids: CASSSVGTGELFF. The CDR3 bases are TGTGCCAGCAGCTCCGTCGGGACCGGGGAGCTGTTTTTT.

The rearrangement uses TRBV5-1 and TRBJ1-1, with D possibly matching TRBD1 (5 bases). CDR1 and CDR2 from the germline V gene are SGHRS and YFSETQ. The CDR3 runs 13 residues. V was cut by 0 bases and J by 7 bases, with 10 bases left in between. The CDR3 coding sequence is TGCGCCAGCAGCTTGGCCCAGGGAGGTGAAGCTTTCTTT. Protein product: CASSLAQGGEAFF.

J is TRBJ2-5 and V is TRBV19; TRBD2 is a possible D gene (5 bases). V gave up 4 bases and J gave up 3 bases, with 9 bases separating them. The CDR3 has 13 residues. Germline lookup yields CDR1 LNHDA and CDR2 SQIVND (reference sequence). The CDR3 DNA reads TGTGCCAGTAGTACAGGACTTAAAGAGACCCAGTACTTC. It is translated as CASSTGLKETQYF. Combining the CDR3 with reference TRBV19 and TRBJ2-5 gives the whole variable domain DGGITQSPKYLFRKEGQNVTLSCEQNLNHDAMYWYRQDPGQGLRLIYYSQIVNDFQKGDIAEGYSVSREKKESFPLTVTSAQKNPTAFYLCASSTGLKETQYFGPGTRLLVL.

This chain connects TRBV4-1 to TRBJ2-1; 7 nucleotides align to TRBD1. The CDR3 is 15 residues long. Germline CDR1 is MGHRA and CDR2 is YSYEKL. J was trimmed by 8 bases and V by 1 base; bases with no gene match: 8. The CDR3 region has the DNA TGCGCCAGCAGCCAAGTTGCAGGGGGAGTCGATGAGCAGTTCTTC. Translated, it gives CASSQVAGGVDEQFF.

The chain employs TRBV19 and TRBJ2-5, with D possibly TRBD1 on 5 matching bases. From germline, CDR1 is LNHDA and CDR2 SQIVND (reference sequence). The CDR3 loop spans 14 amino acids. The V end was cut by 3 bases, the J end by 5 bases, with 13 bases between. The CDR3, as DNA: TGTGCCAGTAGTATTCTGGCAGGGCGGGAGACCCAGTACTTC. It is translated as CASSILAGRETQYF.

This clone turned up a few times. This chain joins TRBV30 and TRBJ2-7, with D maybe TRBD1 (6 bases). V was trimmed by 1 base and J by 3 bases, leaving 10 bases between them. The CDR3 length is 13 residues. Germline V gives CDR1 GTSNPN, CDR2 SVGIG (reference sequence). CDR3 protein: CAWSALGGYEQYF. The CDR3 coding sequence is TGTGCCTGGAGTGCTTTAGGGGGCTACGAGCAGTACTTC.

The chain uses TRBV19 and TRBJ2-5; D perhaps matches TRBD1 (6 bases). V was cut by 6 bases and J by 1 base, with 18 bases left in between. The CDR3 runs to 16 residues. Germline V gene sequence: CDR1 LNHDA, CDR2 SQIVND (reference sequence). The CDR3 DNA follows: TGTGCCAGTAGCAGGGGTCGAACAGGGAGCCAAGAGACCCAGTACTTC. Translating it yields CASSRGRTGSQETQYF.

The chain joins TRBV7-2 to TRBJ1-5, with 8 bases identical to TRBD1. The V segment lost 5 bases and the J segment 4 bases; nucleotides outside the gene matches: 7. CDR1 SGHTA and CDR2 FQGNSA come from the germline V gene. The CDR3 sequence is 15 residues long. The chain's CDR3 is CASSLYTGGNQPQHF. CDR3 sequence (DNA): TGTGCCAGCAGCCTATATACAGGGGGTAATCAGCCCCAGCATTTT.

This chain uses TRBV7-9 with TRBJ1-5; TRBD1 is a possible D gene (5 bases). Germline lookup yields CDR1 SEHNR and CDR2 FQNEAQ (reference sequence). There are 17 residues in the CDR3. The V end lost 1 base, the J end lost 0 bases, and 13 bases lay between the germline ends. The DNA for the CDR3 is TGTGCCAGCAGCTTAGATCGTTCAGGGATTAGCAATCAGCCCCAGCATTTT. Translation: CASSLDRSGISNQPQHF.

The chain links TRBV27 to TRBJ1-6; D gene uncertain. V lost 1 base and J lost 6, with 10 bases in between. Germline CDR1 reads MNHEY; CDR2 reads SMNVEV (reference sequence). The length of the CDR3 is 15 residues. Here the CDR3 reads CASSLWARFNSPLHF. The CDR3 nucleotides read TGTGCCAGCAGTTTATGGGCCAGGTTTAATTCACCCCTCCACTTT.

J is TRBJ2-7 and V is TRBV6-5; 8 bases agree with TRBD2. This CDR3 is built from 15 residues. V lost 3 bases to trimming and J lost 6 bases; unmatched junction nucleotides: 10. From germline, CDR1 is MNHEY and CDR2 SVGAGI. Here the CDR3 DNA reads TGTGCCAGCAGTTATGGCGGGGGGATAGTGGGCGAGCAGTACTTC. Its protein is CASSYGGGIVGEQYF.

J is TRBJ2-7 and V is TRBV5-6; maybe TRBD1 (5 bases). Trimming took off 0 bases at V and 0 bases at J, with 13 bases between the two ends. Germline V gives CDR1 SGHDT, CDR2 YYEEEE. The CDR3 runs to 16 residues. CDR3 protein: CASSLVGERSSYEQYF. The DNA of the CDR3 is TGTGCCAGCAGCTTGGTAGGGGAAAGGAGCTCCTACGAGCAGTACTTC.

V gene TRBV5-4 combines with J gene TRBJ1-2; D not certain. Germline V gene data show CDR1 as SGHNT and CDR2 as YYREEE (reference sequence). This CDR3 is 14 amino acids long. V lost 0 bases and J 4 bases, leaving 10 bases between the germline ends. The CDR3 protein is CASSLVGPAYGYTF. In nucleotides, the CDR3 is TGTGCCAGCAGCTTGGTTGGGCCGGCCTATGGCTACACCTTC.

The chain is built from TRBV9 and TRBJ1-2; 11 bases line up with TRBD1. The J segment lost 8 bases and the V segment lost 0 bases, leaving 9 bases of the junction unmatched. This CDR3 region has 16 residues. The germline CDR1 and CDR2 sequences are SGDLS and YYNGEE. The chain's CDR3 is CASSVVPGTGGDGYTF. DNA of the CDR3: TGTGCCAGCAGCGTAGTCCCCGGGACAGGGGGGGACGGCTACACCTTC.

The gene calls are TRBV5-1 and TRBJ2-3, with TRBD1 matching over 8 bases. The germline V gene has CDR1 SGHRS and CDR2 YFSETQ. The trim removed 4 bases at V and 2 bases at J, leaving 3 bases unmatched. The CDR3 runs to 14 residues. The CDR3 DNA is TGCGCCAGCAGCCTGACAGGGGACACAGATACGCAGTATTTT. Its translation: CASSLTGDTDTQYF.

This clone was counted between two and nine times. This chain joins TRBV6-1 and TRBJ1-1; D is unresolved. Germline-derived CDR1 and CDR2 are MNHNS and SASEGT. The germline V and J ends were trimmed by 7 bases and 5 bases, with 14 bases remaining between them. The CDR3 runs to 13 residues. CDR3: CASTNRPGTEAFF. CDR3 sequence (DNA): TGTGCCAGCACCAACCGGCCCGGGACTGAAGCTTTCTTT.

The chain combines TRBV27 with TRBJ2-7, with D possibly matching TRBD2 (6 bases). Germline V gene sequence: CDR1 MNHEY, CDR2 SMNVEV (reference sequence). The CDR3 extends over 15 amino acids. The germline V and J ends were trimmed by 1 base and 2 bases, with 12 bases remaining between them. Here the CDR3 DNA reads TGTGCCAGCAGTTTATATCGGCGGGGTCCCTACGAGCAGTACTTC. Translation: CASSLYRRGPYEQYF.